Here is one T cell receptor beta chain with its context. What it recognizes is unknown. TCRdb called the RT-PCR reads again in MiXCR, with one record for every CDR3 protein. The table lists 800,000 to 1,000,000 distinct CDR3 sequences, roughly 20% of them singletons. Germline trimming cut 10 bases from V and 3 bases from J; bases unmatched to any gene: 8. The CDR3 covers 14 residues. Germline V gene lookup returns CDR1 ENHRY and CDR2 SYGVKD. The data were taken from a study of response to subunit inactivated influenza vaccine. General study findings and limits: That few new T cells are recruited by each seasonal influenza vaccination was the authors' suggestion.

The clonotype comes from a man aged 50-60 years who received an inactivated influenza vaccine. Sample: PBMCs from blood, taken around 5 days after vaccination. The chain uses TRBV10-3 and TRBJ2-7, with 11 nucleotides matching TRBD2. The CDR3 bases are TGTGCCAGCTCCACTAGCGGGAGTAACTACGAGCAGTACTTC. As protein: CASSTSGSNYEQYF.